These 30 T cell receptor beta chains originate from one sample sequenced in a study of T-cell reconstitution after alpha-beta-depleted transplantation in children. Preparation of the TCRbeta library used unique molecular identifiers. TCRdb reprocessed the PCR reads via MiXCR and lists one record per CDR3 protein. The profile shows 700,000 to 950,000 distinct CDR3 sequences, roughly 16% of them singletons. Sequences were derived from PBMCs, mostly from graft donor cells, sampled 360 days after TCRalphabeta/CD19-depleted stem cell transplant. The source of these receptors is a male patient younger than 18 who had a stem cell transplant for acute lymphoblastic leukemia, so the T cells may come from the graft donor.

This clonotype was seen a handful of times. The chain uses TRBV6-2 or TRBV6-3 and TRBJ2-7; tentatively, D is TRBD1 (5 bases). The ends were cut back, 7 bases at V and 7 bases at J, with 11 bases in the middle. This CDR3 spans 11 amino acids. Looked up from germline, CDR1 is MNHEY and CDR2 is SVGEGT. The CDR3 nucleotides read TGTGCCAGCAAAATCTCAGGGGAGCAGTACTTC. This codes for CASKISGEQYF.

The CDR3 sequence: CATRSRSSYNSPLHF. The CDR3 nucleotides are TGTGCCACCAGGTCCAGAAGCTCCTATAATTCACCCCTCCACTTT. The chain couples TRBV12-3 or TRBV12-4 to TRBJ1-6; D gene ambiguous. Trimming stripped 10 bases from V and 0 bases from J, with 13 bases between. The CDR3 loop spans 15 amino acids.

This chain links TRBV3-1 with TRBJ2-7; 7 positions match TRBD2. The J segment lost 2 bases and the V segment lost 1 base, leaving 11 bases of the junction unmatched. The germline gives CDR1 LGHDT, CDR2 YNNKEL (reference sequence). The CDR3 length is 17 residues. Here the CDR3 DNA reads TGTGCCAGCAGCCAAGCGTTCCGGAGCGGGGCAACCTACGAGCAGTACTTC. Protein: CASSQAFRSGATYEQYF.

The sample holds a few counts of this clonotype. The rearrangement uses TRBV7-8 and TRBJ2-1; possible D gene TRBD2, 6 bases. Per germline, CDR1 SGHVS and CDR2 FQNEAQ. V dropped 4 bases and J dropped 0 bases, with 13 bases sitting between them. The CDR3 loop spans 16 amino acids. The DNA of the CDR3 is TGTGCCAGCAGCTACCGAAGGGACTTCTCCTACAATGAGCAGTTCTTC. Its protein is CASSYRRDFSYNEQFF.

This clonotype was seen a handful of times. The J gene is TRBJ2-3, the V gene TRBV19, with D possibly being TRBD1 (7 bases). Germline V gives CDR1 LNHDA, CDR2 SQIVND (reference sequence). V was cut by 5 bases and J by 0 bases, with 15 bases left in between. This CDR3 contains 16 residues. The CDR3, as DNA: TGTGCCAGTAGTTCCTCAGGGGGGCCTAGCACAGATACGCAGTATTTT. Protein product: CASSSSGGPSTDTQYF.

In this sample, this clonotype turned up a few times. The chain recombines TRBV12-3 or TRBV12-4 with TRBJ1-2, with 8 bases fitting TRBD1. V dropped 5 bases and J dropped 1; count of bases not matched to a gene: 6. The CDR3 runs to 15 residues. The CDR3 DNA follows: TGTGCCAGCAGTCCTCCGACAGGGGTTAACTATGGCTACACCTTC. This gives the protein CASSPPTGVNYGYTF.

This clonotype has ten or more counts. This chain connects TRBV12-3 or TRBV12-4 to TRBJ1-5, with D possibly TRBD1 on 6 matching bases. CDR3 length equals 15 residues. V lost 3 bases and J lost 7, with 16 bases in between. The CDR3 loop reads CASSLILGARQPQHF. Written as DNA, the CDR3 is TGTGCCAGCAGTTTGATTTTGGGGGCGCGCCAGCCCCAGCATTTT.

This clonotype was observed a handful of times. This chain links TRBV5-1 with TRBJ2-5; 14 bases are a match to TRBD2. Germline CDR1 and CDR2: SGHRS and YFSETQ. This CDR3 has 15 residues. V gave up 5 bases and J gave up 4 bases; unmatched junction bases: 4. The CDR3 DNA sequence: TGCGCCAGCAGGAGGGGACTAGCGGGAGTAGAGACCCAGTACTTC. Residues: CASRRGLAGVETQYF. Variable domain in full (rest from reference TRBV5-1 and TRBJ2-5): KAGVTQTPRYLIKTRGQQVTLSCSPISGHRSVSWYQQTPGQGLQFLFEYFSETQRNKGNFPGRFSGRQFSNSRSEMNVSTLELGDSALYLCASRRGLAGVETQYFGPGTRLLVL.

This clonotype was seen only a few times. The chain recombines TRBV20-1 with TRBJ2-7; 7 bases align to TRBD2. The CDR3 sequence is 13 residues long. Per germline, CDR1 DFQATT and CDR2 SNEGSKA (reference sequence). V shed 3 bases, J shed 0 bases, and the junction held 2 bases outside the gene matches. The CDR3 spells CSARSSGSYEQYF. The CDR3, as DNA: TGCAGTGCTAGGTCTAGCGGCTCCTACGAGCAGTACTTC.

This clonotype has just a few counts. The V call is TRBV12-3 or TRBV12-4, the J call TRBJ2-2, with 8 bases aligning to TRBD1. The length of the CDR3 is 14 residues. Trimming at V came to 5 bases and at J to 5 bases, leaving 4 bases not matched to a gene. CDR3: CASSHRDRTGELFF. The CDR3, as DNA: TGTGCCAGCAGTCACCGGGACAGGACCGGGGAGCTGTTTTTT.

This clonotype was found a few times. The chain recombines TRBV29-1 with TRBJ1-5; D is undetermined. The CDR3 totals 13 residues. Trimming took 8 bases from V and 7 from J, leaving 18 bases between them. CDR1 SQVTM and CDR2 ANQGSEA come from the germline V gene. The CDR3 loop is CSSPRTSEQPQHF. CDR3 bases: TGCAGCTCCCCACGAACATCAGAGCAGCCCCAGCATTTT.

The table lists this clonotype with many counts. The chain joins TRBV24-1 to TRBJ2-1, with 9 bases that match TRBD1. Unmatched junction bases numbered 5, after V lost 4 bases and J lost 5 bases. From germline, CDR1 is KGHDR and CDR2 SFDVKD. The CDR3 sequence is 15 residues long. In nucleotides, the CDR3 is TGTGCCACCAGTGACCCGGGACAGGGAAACAATGAGCAGTTCTTC. Its translation is CATSDPGQGNNEQFF.

The genes are TRBV5-5 and TRBJ2-7; no clear D. The CDR3 is 15 residues long. The V end was cut by 5 bases, the J end by 0 bases, with 15 bases between. Germline V gives CDR1 SGHKS, CDR2 YYEKEE (reference sequence). The CDR3, as DNA: TGTGCCAGCAGACCTACAGAGCTTTCCTCCTACGAGCAGTACTTC. The encoded protein is CASRPTELSSYEQYF.

DNA of the CDR3: TGCGCCAGCAGCTTGTTTGCGGGAGGCTCTAATGAGCAGTTCTTC. It codes for CASSLFAGGSNEQFF. The chain carries TRBV5-1 and TRBJ2-1; 8 bases fit TRBD2. The CDR3 loop spans 15 amino acids. With V trimmed by 1 base and J by 7 bases, 7 bases remained unmatched. Per germline, CDR1 SGHRS and CDR2 YFSETQ.

CDR3 sequence (DNA): TGCAGTGCTAGAGATCGCACGGTCCTATCCTACGAGCAGTACTTC. It yields the protein CSARDRTVLSYEQYF. The chain joins TRBV20-1 to TRBJ2-7; D uncertain. V lost 0 bases and J lost 1, with 13 bases in between. CDR1 is DFQATT and CDR2 is SNEGSKA in the germline V gene (reference sequence). The CDR3 covers 15 residues.

This clonotype was detected many times. The chain combines TRBV29-1 with TRBJ2-7, with a tentative D call TRBD1 (6 bases). The germline V gene encodes CDR1 SQVTM and CDR2 ANQGSEA. The length of the CDR3 is 12 residues. With 8 bases removed from V and 3 bases from J, the gap between germline ends came to 14 bases. The CDR3 nucleotides are TGCAGCACCCGGACAGCTTACTACGAGCAGTACTTC. Translating it yields CSTRTAYYEQYF.

This clonotype was seen only a few times. The gene calls are TRBV5-1 and TRBJ2-1; TRBD2 agrees at 11 bases. The germline gives CDR1 SGHRS, CDR2 YFSETQ. The J segment lost 10 bases and the V segment lost 4 bases, leaving 13 bases of the junction unmatched. CDR3 size: 16 residues. CDR3 sequence reads: CASSRTGTSGPSEQFF. CDR3 nucleotide sequence: TGCGCCAGCAGCCGAACCGGGACTAGCGGCCCCTCGGAGCAGTTCTTC.

This chain joins TRBV9 and TRBJ2-5; D gene unclear. Germline CDR1 and CDR2: SGDLS and YYNGEE. V was shortened by 2 bases and J by 4 bases, with 9 bases between the two germline ends. The CDR3 is 13 residues long. The CDR3 DNA reads as TGTGCCAGCAGCGTCCTTCCGGGAGAGACCCAGTACTTC. Translated: CASSVLPGETQYF.

This clonotype appeared a few times. The rearrangement joins TRBV4-1 to TRBJ2-3, with D maybe TRBD2 (5 bases). This CDR3 spans 12 amino acids. V shed 6 bases and J shed 4 bases, with 8 bases lying between them. The germline V gene encodes CDR1 MGHRA and CDR2 YSYEKL. The CDR3 DNA reads TGCGCCAGCAGGGACTCCTCAGATACGCAGTATTTT. It translates to CASRDSSDTQYF.

This clonotype has a handful of counts. This chain connects TRBV25-1 to TRBJ2-5, with TRBD2 matching 11 bases. CDR1 is MGHDK, CDR2 SYGVNS, per germline. This CDR3 spans 18 amino acids. J gave up 4 bases and V 2 bases, and 12 bases lay outside the gene matches. CDR3 bases: TGTGCCAGCAGTGAAAAACTAGCGGGAGTAGGACACAGAGAGACCCAGTACTTC. Protein sequence: CASSEKLAGVGHRETQYF.

V gene TRBV12-3 or TRBV12-4 combines with J gene TRBJ2-1; D is possibly TRBD2 (6 bases). Trimming took 3 bases from V and 5 from J, leaving 14 bases between them. This CDR3 spans 15 amino acids. The CDR3 here is CASSFYGSFNNEQFF. In DNA form, the CDR3 reads TGTGCCAGCAGTTTTTACGGGAGTTTCAACAATGAGCAGTTCTTC.

The sample holds a few counts of this clonotype. The V gene is TRBV29-1, the J gene TRBJ2-1; D not certain. V was shortened by 4 bases and J by 10 bases, with 8 bases between the two germline ends. CDR3 size: 10 residues. Germline values: CDR1 SQVTM, CDR2 ANQGSEA. The CDR3 loop reads CSVGRMEQFF. The DNA for the CDR3 is TGCAGCGTTGGACGTATGGAGCAGTTCTTC.

The chain couples TRBV5-1 to TRBJ2-7; D perhaps matches TRBD2 (5 bases). Germline CDR1 reads SGHRS; CDR2 reads YFSETQ. The V end lost 4 bases, the J end lost 5 bases, and 13 bases lay between the germline ends. The CDR3 length is 13 residues. CDR3 sequence (DNA): TGCGCCAGCAGCCCCGAGGGATTGGACGAGCAGTACTTC. Its translation: CASSPEGLDEQYF.

This clonotype has only a few counts. This sequence joins TRBV7-6 and TRBJ2-3; 9 positions agree with TRBD2. J gave up 2 bases and V 6 bases, and 12 bases lay outside the gene matches. Germline CDR1 is SGHVS and CDR2 is FNYEAQ. CDR3 size: 17 residues. DNA for the CDR3: TGTGCCAGCAGGCGTAGGCTAGCGGGGAGCCTCACAGATACGCAGTATTTT. Its protein product is CASRRRLAGSLTDTQYF.

This clonotype was recorded a few times. The rearrangement uses TRBV6-5 and TRBJ2-2, with D possibly TRBD1 on 5 matching bases. The V end lost 6 bases, the J end lost 2 bases, and 13 bases lay between the germline ends. Germline-derived CDR1 and CDR2 are MNHEY and SVGAGI. The CDR3 runs 15 residues. The CDR3 coding sequence is TGTGCCAGCAGGTACAGGATTTATAACACCGGGGAGCTGTTTTTT. It translates to CASRYRIYNTGELFF.

The genes are TRBV7-9 and TRBJ2-3, with 8 bases identical to TRBD2. Germline trimming cut 5 bases from V and 1 base from J; bases unmatched to any gene: 8. Germline CDR1 SEHNR, CDR2 FQNEAQ (reference sequence). The CDR3 loop spans 16 amino acids. The CDR3: CASSLIAGYGTDTQYF. The CDR3 DNA reads as TGTGCCAGCAGCCTAATAGCGGGGTACGGCACAGATACGCAGTATTTT.

This clonotype was seen ten or more times. The chain is built from TRBV12-3 or TRBV12-4 and TRBJ1-1; D is undetermined. The CDR3 consists of 11 residues. V was shortened by 4 bases and J by 5 bases, with 5 bases between the two germline ends. This chain's CDR3 is CASSYSTEAFF. As DNA, the CDR3 is TGTGCCAGCAGTTATTCTACTGAAGCTTTCTTT.

In DNA form, the CDR3 reads TGTGCCAGTACCGATTTTAACAGCTATGGCTACACCTTC. Protein product: CASTDFNSYGYTF. V usage is TRBV19 and J usage is TRBJ1-2, with D uncertain. The germline V and J ends were trimmed by 7 bases and 4 bases, with 13 bases remaining between them. This CDR3 spans 13 amino acids. Germline V gene data show CDR1 as LNHDA and CDR2 as SQIVND (reference sequence). Full variable domain (missing parts from reference TRBV19 and TRBJ1-2): DGGITQSPKYLFRKEGQNVTLSCEQNLNHDAMYWYRQDPGQGLRLIYYSQIVNDFQKGDIAEGYSVSREKKESFPLTVTSAQKNPTAFYLCASTDFNSYGYTFGSGTRLTVV.

V gene TRBV5-1 combines with J gene TRBJ2-3, with 9 bases aligning to TRBD2. There are 16 residues in the CDR3. The germline CDR1 and CDR2 sequences are SGHRS and YFSETQ. V lost 6 bases to trimming and J lost 7 bases; unmatched junction nucleotides: 15. CDR3 protein: CASTSGRAGGPHTQYF. Here the CDR3 DNA reads TGCGCCAGCACATCGGGAAGGGCGGGAGGGCCTCATACGCAGTATTTT.

This clonotype was counted only a few times. This rearrangement joins TRBV12-3 or TRBV12-4 to TRBJ2-1; TRBD1 aligns across 8 bases. This CDR3 is built from 13 residues. V lost 6 bases to trimming and J lost 8 bases; unmatched junction nucleotides: 6. The CDR3 spells CASRWDRRHEQFF. The DNA for the CDR3 is TGTGCCAGCAGGTGGGACAGGCGGCATGAGCAGTTCTTC.